Listed here are 11 T cell receptor beta chains from one sample, sequenced in a study of cytomegalovirus exposure and HLA in healthy donors. The PCR contained 60 Vbeta and 13 Jbeta primers. TCRdb's table, derived via immunoSEQ multiplex PCR, lists solely in-frame clones and lacks some. The sample includes 150,000 to 170,000 clones, roughly 80% of them seen just once. Sequenced material: PBMCs. The receptor source for this set is a woman aged 40-49 years in good health and CMV-seronegative.

This chain uses TRBV6-6 with TRBJ1-1; D possibly corresponds to TRBD1 (6 bases). V shed 2 bases and J shed 0 bases, with 10 bases lying between them. CDR3 length: 15 amino acids. Germline CDR1 and CDR2: MNHNY and SVGAGI (reference sequence). CDR3 DNA sequence: TGTGCCAGCAGTTACACAGGGAGCATGAACACTGAAGCTTTCTTT. Translation: CASSYTGSMNTEAFF.

The V and J genes are TRBV11-2 and TRBJ2-3, with TRBD2 as a possible D gene (5 bases). The CDR3 length is 16 residues. In germline, CDR1 is SGHAT, CDR2 FQNNGV. The V end was cut by 0 bases, the J end by 4 bases, with 14 bases between. The CDR3 protein is CASSLEASLTPDTQYF. CDR3 in DNA: TGTGCCAGCAGCTTAGAGGCTAGCTTGACACCAGATACGCAGTATTTT.

The gene calls are TRBV13 and TRBJ2-1; 12 nucleotides match TRBD2. The CDR3 runs to 15 residues. The J segment lost 7 bases and the V segment lost 5 bases, leaving 6 bases of the junction unmatched. Germline lookup yields CDR1 PRHDT and CDR2 FYEKMQ (reference sequence). The CDR3 coding sequence is TGTGCCAGCAGCGCCACTAGCGGGAGGAGGAATGAGCAGTTCTTC. This codes for CASSATSGRRNEQFF.

The chain combines TRBV10-1 with TRBJ1-1; D is possibly TRBD1 (5 bases). V was shortened by 5 bases and J by 7 bases, with 14 bases between the two germline ends. The CDR3 has 13 amino acids. CDR1 is WNHNN, CDR2 SYGVQD, per germline (reference sequence). DNA of the CDR3: TGCGCCAGCAGTCCAAATCTTGACAGTGAAGCTTTCTTT. Translation gives CASSPNLDSEAFF.

The chain is built from TRBV28 and TRBJ1-5; possibly TRBD1 for D (5 bases). Germline V gene sequence: CDR1 MDHEN, CDR2 SYDVKM. The CDR3 length is 16 residues. V shed 4 bases and J shed 2 bases, with 15 bases lying between them. The CDR3 spells CASSSAEQERNQPQHF. The CDR3 DNA is TGTGCCAGCAGTTCCGCGGAACAGGAACGCAATCAGCCCCAGCATTTT.

The V gene is TRBV29-1, the J gene TRBJ1-1; 8 bases are shared with TRBD1. This CDR3 region has 15 residues. The V gene's germline CDR1 is SQVTM and CDR2 ANQGSEA. V gave up 4 bases and J gave up 4 bases; unmatched junction bases: 11. The CDR3 loop reads CSVVTTGEGGTEAFF. The CDR3, as DNA: TGCAGCGTTGTAACGACAGGGGAAGGTGGCACTGAAGCTTTCTTT.

The V gene is TRBV7-2, the J gene TRBJ1-2; D possibly corresponds to TRBD1 (5 bases). CDR1 SGHTA and CDR2 FQGNSA come from the germline V gene. V lost 0 bases and J lost 1, with 15 bases in between. The CDR3 length is 17 residues. This chain's CDR3 is CASSLAMSGALNYGYTF. The CDR3 region has the DNA TGTGCCAGCAGCTTAGCGATGAGTGGGGCCCTTAACTATGGCTACACCTTC.

V and J are TRBV28 and TRBJ1-3; the D gene is possibly TRBD1 (6 bases). CDR3 length: 14 residues. V lost 5 bases and J 0 bases, leaving 8 bases between the germline ends. CDR1 MDHEN and CDR2 SYDVKM come from the germline V gene. The CDR3 sequence: CASSRTVSGNTIYF. The CDR3 coding sequence is TGTGCCAGCAGTCGGACAGTCTCTGGAAACACCATATATTTT.

The chain has TRBV20-1 and TRBJ1-1, with a possible D match to TRBD1 (5 bases). Germline V gene lookup returns CDR1 DFQATT and CDR2 SNEGSKA (reference sequence). This CDR3 is 11 amino acids long. Trimming took 6 bases from V and 5 from J, leaving 10 bases between them. The CDR3 reads CSAGTPTEAFF. The CDR3 nucleotides are TGCAGTGCCGGGACTCCGACTGAAGCTTTCTTT.

The chain couples TRBV11-2 to TRBJ1-1, with 7 nucleotides matching TRBD1. J was trimmed by 4 bases and V by 5 bases; bases with no gene match: 13. This CDR3 region has 16 residues. CDR1 is SGHAT, CDR2 FQNNGV, per germline. The CDR3: CASSGRALQGGTEAFF. In DNA form, the CDR3 reads TGTGCCAGCAGCGGACGGGCCCTCCAGGGGGGCACTGAAGCTTTCTTT. Looking up the rest from reference TRBV11-2 and TRBJ1-1 gives the full variable domain: EAGVAQSPRYKIIEKRQSVAFWCNPISGHATLYWYQQILGQGPKLLIQFQNNGVVDDSQLPKDRFSAERLKGVDSTLKIQPAKLEDSAVYLCASSGRALQGGTEAFFGQGTRLTVV.

A single count supports this clone. The chain has TRBV5-4 and TRBJ2-5; D ambiguous. This CDR3 is built from 15 residues. V was trimmed by 6 bases and J by 1 base, leaving 16 bases between them. The germline gives CDR1 SGHNT, CDR2 YYREEE (reference sequence). Here the CDR3 reads CASTLPTGGQETQYF. The CDR3 DNA reads as TGTGCCAGCACCCTACCCACGGGTGGCCAAGAGACCCAGTACTTC. Looking up the rest from reference TRBV5-4 and TRBJ2-5 gives the full variable domain: ETGVTQSPTHLIKTRGQQVTLRCSSQSGHNTVSWYQQALGQGPQFIFQYYREEENGRGNFPPRFSGLQFPNYSSELNVNALELDDSALYLCASTLPTGGQETQYFGPGTRLLVL.